The sequence of this T cell receptor (beta chain) was determined in a study of blood T cell repertoires in COVID-19. Using immunoSEQ multiplex PCR, the repertoire was profiled, and TCRdb retains in-frame clones only, with some absent. Among some 230,000 clones listed, about 80% were seen once. Cohort allocation depended upon clinical history that participants reported. The J segment lost 2 bases and the V segment lost 6 bases, leaving 10 bases of the junction unmatched. This CDR3 has 15 residues. The germline V gene has CDR1 MNHNY and CDR2 SVGAGI (reference sequence). The chain joins TRBV6-6 to TRBJ2-7, with 7 bases identical to TRBD2. This TCR was sampled from a woman between 40 and 50 years old with acute COVID-19. The sequenced material came from PBMCs or T cells enriched from blood (not recorded which). This chain's CDR3 is CASSRGEGGAYEQYF. DNA of the CDR3: TGTGCCAGCAGCCGTGGGGAGGGAGGTGCCTACGAGCAGTACTTC.